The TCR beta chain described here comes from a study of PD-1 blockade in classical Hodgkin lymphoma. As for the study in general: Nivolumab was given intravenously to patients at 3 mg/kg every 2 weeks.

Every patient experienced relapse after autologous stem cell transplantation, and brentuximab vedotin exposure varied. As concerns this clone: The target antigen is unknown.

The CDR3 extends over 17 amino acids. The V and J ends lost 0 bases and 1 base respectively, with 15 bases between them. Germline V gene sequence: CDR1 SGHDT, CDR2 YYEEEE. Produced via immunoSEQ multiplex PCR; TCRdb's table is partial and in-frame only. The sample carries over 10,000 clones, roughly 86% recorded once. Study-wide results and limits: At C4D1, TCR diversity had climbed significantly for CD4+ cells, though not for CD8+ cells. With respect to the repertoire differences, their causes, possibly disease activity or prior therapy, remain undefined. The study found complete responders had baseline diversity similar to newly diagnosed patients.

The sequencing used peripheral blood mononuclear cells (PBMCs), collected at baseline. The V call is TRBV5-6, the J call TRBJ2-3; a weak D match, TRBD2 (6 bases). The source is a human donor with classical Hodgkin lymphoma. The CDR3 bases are TGTGCCAGCAGCTTGGGGGGACTCGCGGTGGGCACAGATACGCAGTATTTT. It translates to CASSLGGLAVGTDTQYF. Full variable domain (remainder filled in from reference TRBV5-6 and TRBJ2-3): DAGVTQSPTHLIKTRGQQVTLRCSPKSGHDTVSWYQQALGQGPQFIFQYYEEEERQRGNFPDRFSGHQFPNYSSELNVNALLLGDSALYLCASSLGGLAVGTDTQYFGPGTRLTVL.